One sample yielded the 22 T cell receptor beta chains listed below, sequenced in a study of T cell responses to AZD1222 COVID-19 vaccine. The assay was immunoSEQ multiplex PCR, and TCRdb's table has in-frame clones only and misses some. The table records 100,000 to 150,000 clones, approximately 90% of them present only once. The sample here was peripheral blood, taken on day 0 of AZD1222 vaccination. The origin of the receptors is an adult in good health.

This clone appeared a single time. This rearrangement joins TRBV18 to TRBJ1-5, with D unresolved. Germline V gene data show CDR1 as KGHSH and CDR2 as LQKENI. V shed 6 bases and J shed 5 bases, with 14 bases lying between them. CDR3 size: 14 residues. DNA of the CDR3: TGTGCCAGCTCTACCGGGTCGAGTGATCAGCCCCAGCATTTT. Its translation: CASSTGSSDQPQHF.

The chain recombines TRBV5-1 with TRBJ2-1; D gene ambiguous. This CDR3 has 14 amino acids. The germline gives CDR1 SGHRS, CDR2 YFSETQ. Trimming took off 4 bases at V and 8 bases at J, with 16 bases between the two ends. The CDR3: CASSATHSGHEQFF. In nucleotides, the CDR3 is TGCGCCAGCAGCGCAACCCACTCAGGTCATGAGCAGTTCTTC.

The rearrangement uses TRBV10-2 and TRBJ1-5; TRBD1 aligns across 7 bases. The V segment lost 0 bases and the J segment 2 bases; nucleotides outside the gene matches: 10. CDR1 is WSHSY, CDR2 SAAADI, per germline. This CDR3 comprises 18 residues. This chain's CDR3 is CASSESGGSIWGNQPQHF. For the CDR3, the DNA is TGCGCCAGCAGTGAGTCAGGGGGCTCTATCTGGGGCAATCAGCCCCAGCATTTT.

The V gene is TRBV7-3, the J gene TRBJ2-5, with a possible D match to TRBD2 (5 bases). The length of the CDR3 is 14 residues. Germline CDR1 reads SGHTA; CDR2 reads FQGTGA. V was cut by 5 bases and J by 3 bases, with 13 bases left in between. The CDR3 DNA reads as TGTGCCAGCAGCGTCGGGGTGGCCGAAGAGACCCAGTACTTC. This sequence encodes CASSVGVAEETQYF.

The rearrangement uses TRBV5-4 and TRBJ2-3; 7 nucleotides match TRBD1. The CDR3 covers 14 residues. CDR1 is SGHNT and CDR2 is YYREEE in the germline V gene (reference sequence). J gave up 3 bases and V 3 bases, and 4 bases lay outside the gene matches. Written as DNA, the CDR3 is TGTGCCAGCAGCTCCAGACAGGGTACAGATACGCAGTATTTT. It codes for CASSSRQGTDTQYF.

This rearrangement joins TRBV7-9 to TRBJ2-2, with TRBD1 matching 7 bases. V dropped 5 bases and J dropped 3; count of bases not matched to a gene: 9. Germline V gene data show CDR1 as SEHNR and CDR2 as FQNEAQ (reference sequence). The CDR3 has 16 residues. The CDR3 coding sequence is TGTGCCAGCAGCCGAACTGACAGGGCCTACACCGGGGAGCTGTTTTTT. Translation: CASSRTDRAYTGELFF.

Written as DNA, the CDR3 is TGTGCCAGCTCACCGGGGGTACCCTACGAGCAGTACTTC. Its translation: CASSPGVPYEQYF. The gene calls are TRBV18 and TRBJ2-7, with D perhaps given as TRBD1 or TRBD2 (5 bases each). This CDR3 spans 13 amino acids. CDR1 KGHSH and CDR2 LQKENI come from the germline V gene. Trimming pared 3 bases from V and 2 bases from J, leaving 8 bases between.

This clone showed up just a few times. The rearrangement joins TRBV4-1 to TRBJ2-7, with D perhaps assigned TRBD1 or TRBD2 (6 bases each). V gave up 2 bases and J gave up 2 bases, with 25 bases separating them. CDR3 length equals 19 residues. Germline CDR1 reads MGHRA; CDR2 reads YSYEKL. The CDR3 DNA reads as TGCGCCAGCAGCCAATTTGGTACGGGGGCCGTGAGAGGCACCTACGAGCAGTACTTC. This encodes CASSQFGTGAVRGTYEQYF.

The chain combines TRBV29-1 with TRBJ2-5; D unresolved. The CDR3 loop spans 15 amino acids. Germline CDR1 reads SQVTM; CDR2 reads ANQGSEA. V lost 3 bases to trimming and J lost 5 bases, with 19 bases between them. The CDR3 region is CSVDPTPSLGETQYF. The CDR3 coding sequence is TGCAGCGTTGACCCGACTCCCTCCCTCGGGGAGACCCAGTACTTC.

The V gene is TRBV28, the J gene TRBJ1-1; D remains ambiguous. Trimming pared 5 bases from V and 1 base from J, leaving 17 bases between. The CDR3 extends over 16 amino acids. Germline CDR1 reads MDHEN; CDR2 reads SYDVKM. The CDR3 coding sequence is TGTGCCAGCAGTGCAAACGGACGGGGAGGGAACACTGAAGCTTTCTTT. It is translated as CASSANGRGGNTEAFF.

J is TRBJ2-1 and V is TRBV14; D is unresolved. This CDR3 region has 17 residues. The ends were cut back, 2 bases at V and 0 bases at J, with 14 bases in the middle. Germline V gives CDR1 SGHDN, CDR2 FVKESK. Here the CDR3 reads CASSQRTASNSYNEQFF. The CDR3 bases are TGTGCCAGCAGCCAACGGACGGCTAGTAACTCCTACAATGAGCAGTTCTTC.

The chain combines TRBV19 with TRBJ2-7; 10 nucleotides line up with TRBD1. The germline V gene has CDR1 LNHDA and CDR2 SQIVND (reference sequence). CDR3 length: 15 residues. J lost 0 bases, V lost 5 bases, and 4 bases had no gene match. For the CDR3, the DNA is TGTGCCAGTAGTTCCGGGACAGGGGCCTCCTACGAGCAGTACTTC. It translates to CASSSGTGASYEQYF.

This clone was seen only once. CDR3 DNA: TGCGCCAGCAGCCCACGGACAGGGGGTTCAAATTCACCCCTCCACTTT. Protein: CASSPRTGGSNSPLHF. This chain connects TRBV4-1 to TRBJ1-6; 10 nucleotides line up with TRBD1. Per the germline V gene, CDR1 is MGHRA and CDR2 is YSYEKL. This CDR3 contains 16 residues. V lost 4 bases, J lost 7 bases, and 7 bases stayed unmatched.

DNA for the CDR3: TGTGCCAGTAGTGGCGCAGGGTACTACGAGCAGTACTTC. It encodes CASSGAGYYEQYF. The rearrangement uses TRBV19 and TRBJ2-7, with a possible D match to TRBD1 (5 bases). Germline V lookup: CDR1 LNHDA, CDR2 SQIVND (reference sequence). This CDR3 is built from 13 residues. Between the trimmed V and J ends, which lost 5 bases and 3 bases, there was a span of 11 bases.

This clone was picked up a small number of times. The chain employs TRBV3-1 (or the pseudogene TRBV3-2) and TRBJ1-1, with 7 bases identical to TRBD1. The CDR3 consists of 15 residues. The V and J ends lost 5 bases and 0 bases, in that order; junction bases with no gene match: 6. In germline, CDR1 is LGHDT, CDR2 YNNKEL (reference sequence). CDR3 residues: CASSSRQGLNTEAFF. The CDR3 nucleotides are TGTGCCAGCAGCTCTCGACAGGGCTTGAACACTGAAGCTTTCTTT.

V gene TRBV19 combines with J gene TRBJ2-1; 12 nucleotides align to TRBD2. There are 14 residues in the CDR3. The germline V gene has CDR1 LNHDA and CDR2 SQIVND (reference sequence). Trimming took 4 bases from V and 8 from J; bases not matched to a gene: 3. CDR3 residues: CASSRTSGMYEQFF. The CDR3 nucleotides are TGTGCCAGTAGTAGGACTAGCGGGATGTATGAGCAGTTCTTC.

This chain joins TRBV7-9 and TRBJ1-1; D not resolved. CDR1 SEHNR and CDR2 FQNEAQ come from the germline V gene (reference sequence). This CDR3 has 11 amino acids. Trimming removed 3 bases at V and 10 bases at J, with 9 bases between. This CDR3 is CASSLQAAAFF. In DNA form, the CDR3 reads TGTGCCAGCAGCTTGCAGGCTGCAGCTTTCTTT.

This rearrangement joins TRBV28 to TRBJ1-5, with 7 bases aligning to TRBD1. CDR3 length: 14 residues. Trimming took 6 bases from V and 4 from J; bases not matched to a gene: 6. Looked up from germline, CDR1 is MDHEN and CDR2 is SYDVKM. The CDR3 region is CASRRQGQNQPQHF. The CDR3 DNA follows: TGTGCCAGCAGACGACAGGGACAGAATCAGCCCCAGCATTTT.

The chain employs TRBV5-1 and TRBJ2-3, with D possibly being TRBD1 or TRBD2 (5 bases each). In germline, CDR1 is SGHRS, CDR2 YFSETQ. Between the trimmed V and J ends, which lost 6 bases and 4 bases, there was a span of 15 bases. CDR3 length: 14 amino acids. The CDR3 region is CASTPVGVADTQYF. In DNA, the CDR3 is TGCGCCAGCACCCCGGTGGGGGTTGCAGATACGCAGTATTTT.

The rearrangement uses TRBV7-3 and TRBJ1-1, with 7 nucleotides matching TRBD1. CDR1 and CDR2 (germline): SGHTA, FQGTGA. The CDR3 runs 14 residues. The V and J ends lost 5 bases and 12 bases, in that order; junction bases with no gene match: 15. The CDR3 is CASSDNSTGVLSFF. The CDR3 DNA follows: TGTGCCAGCAGCGACAATAGTACAGGGGTTCTGTCTTTCTTT.

This chain connects TRBV15 to TRBJ1-2, with D unclear. V was pared by 0 bases and J by 1 base, with 9 bases between. This CDR3 is built from 15 residues. Germline CDR1 and CDR2: LNHNV and YYDKDF (reference sequence). CDR3 region: CATSRDRGSNYGYTF. CDR3 DNA: TGTGCCACCAGCAGAGATAGAGGCAGTAACTATGGCTACACCTTC. Supplemented by reference TRBV15 and TRBJ1-2, the full variable domain reads DAMVIQNPRYQVTQFGKPVTLSCSQTLNHNVMYWYQQKSSQAPKLLFHYYDKDFNNEADTPDNFQSRRPNTSFCFLDIRSPGLGDTAMYLCATSRDRGSNYGYTFGSGTRLTVV.

The rearrangement links TRBV4-1 to TRBJ1-5; maybe TRBD1 (6 bases). V lost 2 bases to trimming and J lost 4 bases, with 12 bases between them. This CDR3 contains 15 residues. Germline CDR1 reads MGHRA; CDR2 reads YSYEKL. DNA for the CDR3: TGCGCCAGCAGCCAAAGGTGGGGGCTGAATCAGCCCCAGCATTTT. Translated, it gives CASSQRWGLNQPQHF.